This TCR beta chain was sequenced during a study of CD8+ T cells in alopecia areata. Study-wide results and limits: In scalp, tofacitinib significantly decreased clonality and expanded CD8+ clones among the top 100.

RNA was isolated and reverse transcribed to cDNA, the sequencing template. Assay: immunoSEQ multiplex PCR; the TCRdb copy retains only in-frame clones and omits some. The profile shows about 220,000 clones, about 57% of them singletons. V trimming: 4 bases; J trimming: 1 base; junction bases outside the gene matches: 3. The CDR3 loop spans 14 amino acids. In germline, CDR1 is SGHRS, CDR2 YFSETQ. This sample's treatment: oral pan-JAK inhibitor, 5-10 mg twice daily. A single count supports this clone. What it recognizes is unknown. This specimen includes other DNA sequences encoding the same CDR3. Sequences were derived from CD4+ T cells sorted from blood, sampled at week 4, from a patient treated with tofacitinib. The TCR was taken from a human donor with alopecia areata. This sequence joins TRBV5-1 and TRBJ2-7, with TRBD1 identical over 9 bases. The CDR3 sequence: CASSTGTGSYEQYF. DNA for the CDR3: TGCGCCAGCAGCACCGGGACAGGGTCCTACGAGCAGTACTTC.